This T cell receptor beta chain is drawn from a study of blood T cell repertoires in COVID-19. Across the whole study: Sample material is recorded as cDNA or gDNA derived from T cells, B-cell-depleted T cells, or PBMCs.

CDR3 length equals 19 residues. Germline CDR1 and CDR2: LGHDT and YNNKEL (reference sequence). Germline trimming cut 3 bases from V and 0 bases from J; bases unmatched to any gene: 12. Authors' analysis steps: Amplifying reference gene primers gave estimates of nucleated cell counts. Clones were read by immunoSEQ multiplex PCR, and TCRdb kept only the in-frame ones, dropping some. V, J and clone size reflect that table, while D and trimming were determined from the DNA. This repertoire shows 200,000 to 250,000 clones, roughly 90% found once; its top ten account for more than 5.5%. This receptor was obtained from a man aged 55 to 70 who had recovered from COVID-19. The chain uses TRBV3-1 (or the pseudogene TRBV3-2) and TRBJ2-3, with TRBD2 matching over 10 bases. The sample taken for sequencing was peripheral blood. CDR3 region: CASSQGLAGGLLSTDTQYF. In DNA, the CDR3 is TGTGCCAGCAGCCAGGGGTTAGCGGGGGGCCTACTTAGCACAGATACGCAGTATTTT.